This T cell receptor (beta chain) was sequenced during a study of beta chain features in type 1 diabetes. Expressed TCRB transcripts were sequenced because the isolated RNA had all been reverse transcribed beforehand. Only in-frame clones appear in the TCRdb table, and some are missing; sequencing was by immunoSEQ multiplex PCR. The sample contains roughly 140,000 clones, roughly 7.2% of which appear only once. This clone was seen a few times. V lost 2 bases, J lost 4 bases, and 9 bases lay in between. The CDR3 consists of 13 residues. The germline V gene has CDR1 GTSNPN and CDR2 SVGIG (reference sequence).

This receptor was obtained from a woman in her 30s in good health. The sequencing input was central memory CD4+ T cells from blood. The rearrangement links TRBV30 to TRBJ1-5; D remains ambiguous. This chain's CDR3 is CAWSRSGNQPQHF. As DNA, the CDR3 is TGTGCCTGGAGTAGGTCCGGGAATCAGCCCCAGCATTTT.